This T cell receptor (beta chain) was profiled in a study of cytomegalovirus exposure and HLA in healthy donors. Study-wide findings and caveats: DRB1 showed the most TCR associations and HLA-C the fewest in a later analysis, as rates varied by HLA locus. Prediction of most subjects' HLA-A and HLA-B alleles by TCR beta sequences was reportedly accurate. Later analysis demonstrated an association between a missense DCLRE1C variant and TCR beta V- and J-gene trimming. Sequencing artifact likely explains a cluster of highly shared sequence variants.

About this clone: Its antigen is unknown.

V was shortened by 3 bases and J by 5 bases, with 18 bases between the two germline ends. The CDR3 totals 16 residues. Per the germline V gene, CDR1 is SGDLS and CDR2 is YYNGEE. Vbeta (60) and Jbeta (13) primers were used in the PCR. Profiled with immunoSEQ multiplex PCR; TCRdb holds only in-frame clones, not every one. The profile shows roughly 180,000 clones, around 75% of them singletons. Sequences were obtained from PBMCs. V is TRBV9 and J is TRBJ2-1; a weak D match, TRBD2 (5 bases). This receptor was taken from a male donor in good health and CMV-seronegative. CDR3 loop: CASSALYSGSNNEQFF. The CDR3 DNA is TGTGCCAGCAGCGCCCTGTACTCGGGAAGCAACAATGAGCAGTTCTTC.